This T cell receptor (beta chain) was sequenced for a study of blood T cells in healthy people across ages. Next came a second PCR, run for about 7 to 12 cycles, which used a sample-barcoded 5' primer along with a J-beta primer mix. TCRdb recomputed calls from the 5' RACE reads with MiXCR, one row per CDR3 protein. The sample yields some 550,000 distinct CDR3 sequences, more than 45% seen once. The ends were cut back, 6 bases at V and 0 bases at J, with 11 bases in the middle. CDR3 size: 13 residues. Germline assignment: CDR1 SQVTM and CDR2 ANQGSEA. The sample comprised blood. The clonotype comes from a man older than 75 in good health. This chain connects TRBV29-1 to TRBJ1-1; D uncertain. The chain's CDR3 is CSVSTLLNTEAFF. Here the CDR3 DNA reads TGCAGCGTGTCGACACTACTGAACACTGAAGCTTTCTTT.